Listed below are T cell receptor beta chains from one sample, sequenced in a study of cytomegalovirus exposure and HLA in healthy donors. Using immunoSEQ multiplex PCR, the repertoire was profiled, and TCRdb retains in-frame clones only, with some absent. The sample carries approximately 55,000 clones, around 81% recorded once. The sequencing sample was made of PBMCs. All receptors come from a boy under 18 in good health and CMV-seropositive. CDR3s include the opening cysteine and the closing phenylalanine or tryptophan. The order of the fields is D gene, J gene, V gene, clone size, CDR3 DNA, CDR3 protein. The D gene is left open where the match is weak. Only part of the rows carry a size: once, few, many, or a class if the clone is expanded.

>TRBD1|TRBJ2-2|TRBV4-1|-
TGCGCCAGCAGCCAACGACAGGGGACCGGGGAGCTGTTTTTT
CASSQRQGTGELFF
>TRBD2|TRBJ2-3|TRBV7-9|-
TGTGCCAGCAGCTTAACTGAGCGGGGGGCATGGGTGGATACGCAGTATTTT
CASSLTERGAWVDTQYF
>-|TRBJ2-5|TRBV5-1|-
TGCGCCAGCAGCTTGTTCCCAGAACAAGAGACCCAGTACTTC
CASSLFPEQETQYF
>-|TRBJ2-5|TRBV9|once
TGTGCCAGCAGCCCTAGTAGTATCGAGACCCAGTACTTC
CASSPSSIETQYF
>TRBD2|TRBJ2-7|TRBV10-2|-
TGCGCCAGCGATGACACCGGGACTAGCGAGCAGTACTTC
CASDDTGTSEQYF
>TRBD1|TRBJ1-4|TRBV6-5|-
TGTGCCAGCACCGCCCGACAGGGGGCCCAACTGTTTTTT
CASTARQGAQLFF
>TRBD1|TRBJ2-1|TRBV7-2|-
TGTGCCAGCAGCTTCCGGACAGGGACGGCCTACAATGAGCAGTTCTTC
CASSFRTGTAYNEQFF
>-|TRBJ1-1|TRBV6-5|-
TGTGCCAGCAGTTCCCGACACCTGAACACTGAAGCTTTCTTT
CASSSRHLNTEAFF
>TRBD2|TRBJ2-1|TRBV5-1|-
TGCGCCAGCAGCTCGGGACTAGCGGGGGCAAATGAGCAGTTCTTC
CASSSGLAGANEQFF
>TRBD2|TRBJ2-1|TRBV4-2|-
TGTGCCAGCAGCCAAGATTTAGAACTAGCGGGGAACAATGAGCAGTTCTTC
CASSQDLELAGNNEQFF